This is a list of T cell receptor beta chains from one sample in a study of shared clonotypes between healthy human individuals. Generated by immunoSEQ multiplex PCR, the TCRdb table keeps only in-frame clones and is missing some. The repertoire holds about 1,900,000 clones, with approximately 94% as singletons. Sequencing input: naive CD8+ T cells sorted from blood. The receptors shown here come from a man younger than 35 in good health. CDR3s include the opening cysteine and the closing phenylalanine or tryptophan. Each record gives: CDR3 length, clone size, J gene, D gene, V gene, CDR3 DNA, CDR3 protein. D genes are given only for firm matches. Clone size is shown for a subset of rows, as once, few, many or a class of expanded clone.

len: 14; abundance: -; j_gene: TRBJ1-1; d_gene: -; v_gene: TRBV5-4; CDR3nt: TGTGCCAGCAGCTTGGGACAGACGAACACTGAAGCTTTCTTT; CDR3aa: CASSLGQTNTEAFF
len: 14; abundance: -; j_gene: TRBJ2-3; d_gene: TRBD1; v_gene: TRBV2; CDR3nt: TGTGCCAGCAGTGATGGACAGGGGGTTGATACGCAGTATTTT; CDR3aa: CASSDGQGVDTQYF
len: 14; abundance: -; j_gene: TRBJ2-3; d_gene: -; v_gene: TRBV27; CDR3nt: TGTGCCAGCAGTTTAGTCGATCGGACGGATACGCAGTATTTT; CDR3aa: CASSLVDRTDTQYF
len: 16; abundance: -; j_gene: TRBJ2-7; d_gene: TRBD1; v_gene: TRBV5-8; CDR3nt: TGTGCCAGCAGCCCCAGGGGGCGCGCAACCTCCTACGAGCAGTACTTC; CDR3aa: CASSPRGRATSYEQYF
len: 15; abundance: once; j_gene: TRBJ1-1; d_gene: TRBD1; v_gene: TRBV19; CDR3nt: TGTGCCAGTAGTATCCCGGGACAGGGGAACACTGAAGCTTTCTTT; CDR3aa: CASSIPGQGNTEAFF
len: 18; abundance: -; j_gene: TRBJ1-3; d_gene: -; v_gene: TRBV21-1; CDR3nt: TGTGCCAGCAGCTTCTACCCCGCCGGGGGAGTAGCGGGAAACACCATATATTTT; CDR3aa: CASSFYPAGGVAGNTIYF
len: 16; abundance: -; j_gene: TRBJ2-1; d_gene: -; v_gene: TRBV4-1; CDR3nt: TGCGCCAGCAGCCAAGTAACTTTTCTTGAGGGAGGTGAGCAGTTCTTC; CDR3aa: CASSQVTFLEGGEQFF
len: 12; abundance: -; j_gene: TRBJ2-7; d_gene: -; v_gene: TRBV7-9; CDR3nt: TGTGCCAGCAGCCCGGACACTTACGAGCAGTACTTC; CDR3aa: CASSPDTYEQYF
len: 14; abundance: -; j_gene: TRBJ2-7; d_gene: -; v_gene: TRBV28; CDR3nt: TGTGCCAGCAGTTTAATGGCCAGTCCCTACGAGCAGTACTTC; CDR3aa: CASSLMASPYEQYF
len: 16; abundance: -; j_gene: TRBJ2-1; d_gene: TRBD2; v_gene: TRBV27; CDR3nt: TGTGCCAGCAGCTCCCGTACTAGCGGGAGGTATGGAGAGCAGTTCTTC; CDR3aa: CASSSRTSGRYGEQFF
len: 16; abundance: -; j_gene: TRBJ2-7; d_gene: TRBD2; v_gene: TRBV12-5; CDR3nt: TGTGCTAGTGGTTTGTTAATCCGGGGGGTCACCTACGAGCAGTACTTC; CDR3aa: CASGLLIRGVTYEQYF
len: 15; abundance: -; j_gene: TRBJ2-5; d_gene: TRBD1; v_gene: TRBV28; CDR3nt: TGTGCCAGCAGGCCTTCGGACAGGGACCAAGAGACCCAGTACTTC; CDR3aa: CASRPSDRDQETQYF
len: 11; abundance: few; j_gene: TRBJ1-6; d_gene: -; v_gene: TRBV10-1; CDR3nt: TGCGCCAAAAAGCCTGGGTCACCCCTCCACTTT; CDR3aa: CAKKPGSPLHF
len: 15; abundance: -; j_gene: TRBJ2-7; d_gene: TRBD1; v_gene: TRBV19; CDR3nt: TGTGCCAGTAGTCCAGCACAGGGGGCTTCCTACGAGCAGTACTTC; CDR3aa: CASSPAQGASYEQYF
len: 17; abundance: -; j_gene: TRBJ2-1; d_gene: TRBD2; v_gene: TRBV4-3; CDR3nt: TGCGCCAGCAGCCAAGACTGGACAGCGGGAGAAGGAAATGAGCAGTTCTTC; CDR3aa: CASSQDWTAGEGNEQFF
len: 15; abundance: -; j_gene: TRBJ2-1; d_gene: TRBD1; v_gene: TRBV19; CDR3nt: TGTGCCAGTAGCACCGAAGGGGGCCCAAGGAATGAGCAGTTCTTC; CDR3aa: CASSTEGGPRNEQFF
len: 14; abundance: -; j_gene: TRBJ2-7; d_gene: -; v_gene: TRBV6-1; CDR3nt: TGTGCCAGCAGTGAAAACGGGTTAGCGTACGAGCAGTACTTC; CDR3aa: CASSENGLAYEQYF
len: 16; abundance: -; j_gene: TRBJ2-1; d_gene: -; v_gene: TRBV27; CDR3nt: TGTGCCAGCAGTTTGCAGGGAGGGGGGTACTACAATGAGCAGTTCTTC; CDR3aa: CASSLQGGGYYNEQFF
len: 13; abundance: -; j_gene: TRBJ2-7; d_gene: TRBD1; v_gene: TRBV5-6; CDR3nt: TGTGCCAGCAGCCCGACAGGGGCCTACGAGCAGTACTTC; CDR3aa: CASSPTGAYEQYF
len: 18; abundance: -; j_gene: TRBJ1-6; d_gene: -; v_gene: TRBV5-1; CDR3nt: TGCGCCAGCAGCTTGGGGACTCGTTGGAGCTCCTATAATTCACCCCTCCACTTT; CDR3aa: CASSLGTRWSSYNSPLHF
len: 14; abundance: -; j_gene: TRBJ1-1; d_gene: TRBD1; v_gene: TRBV27; CDR3nt: TGTGCCAGCAGTTCCACGACAGGGGTGACTGAAGCTTTCTTT; CDR3aa: CASSSTTGVTEAFF
len: 14; abundance: -; j_gene: TRBJ2-7; d_gene: -; v_gene: TRBV23-1; CDR3nt: TGCGCCAGCAACTGCCGGGTCCTGCGATGCGAGCAGTACTTC; CDR3aa: CASNCRVLRCEQYF
len: 12; abundance: -; j_gene: TRBJ1-5; d_gene: -; v_gene: TRBV7-3; CDR3nt: TGTGCCAGCAGCTTAGGTCGGGAGCCCCAGCATTTT; CDR3aa: CASSLGREPQHF
len: 15; abundance: -; j_gene: TRBJ1-5; d_gene: TRBD1; v_gene: TRBV5-6; CDR3nt: TGTGCCAGCAGCTTGCGATCAGGGGGCGTACAGCCCCAGCATTTT; CDR3aa: CASSLRSGGVQPQHF
len: 16; abundance: -; j_gene: TRBJ1-1; d_gene: -; v_gene: TRBV9; CDR3nt: TGTGCCAGCAGCGTGAACGAGAGGACAGCGAACACTGAAGCTTTCTTT; CDR3aa: CASSVNERTANTEAFF
len: 13; abundance: -; j_gene: TRBJ2-1; d_gene: -; v_gene: TRBV5-6; CDR3nt: TGTGCCAGCAGCTTAGGACTACCTGCTGAGCAGTTCTTC; CDR3aa: CASSLGLPAEQFF
len: 14; abundance: -; j_gene: TRBJ2-1; d_gene: -; v_gene: TRBV4-1; CDR3nt: TGCGCCAGCTCAAACCGAGGGCCAAGCAATGAGCAGTTCTTC; CDR3aa: CASSNRGPSNEQFF
len: 14; abundance: -; j_gene: TRBJ2-7; d_gene: -; v_gene: TRBV4-1; CDR3nt: TGCGCCAGCAGCCGCATACAGGGAGACTACGAGCAGTACTTC; CDR3aa: CASSRIQGDYEQYF
len: 13; abundance: -; j_gene: TRBJ1-1; d_gene: -; v_gene: TRBV5-1; CDR3nt: TGCGCCAGCAGCTTCGGTCCGAACACTGAAGCTTTCTTT; CDR3aa: CASSFGPNTEAFF
len: 13; abundance: -; j_gene: TRBJ2-7; d_gene: TRBD2; v_gene: TRBV30; CDR3nt: TGTGCCTGGAGTTCGGGACTAGTCTACGAGCAGTACTTC; CDR3aa: CAWSSGLVYEQYF
len: 18; abundance: once; j_gene: TRBJ2-6; d_gene: -; v_gene: TRBV5-6; CDR3nt: TGTGCCAGCAGCGGAGGGACGGTCACGAGCTCTGGGGCCAACGTCCTGACTTTC; CDR3aa: CASSGGTVTSSGANVLTF
len: 15; abundance: -; j_gene: TRBJ2-7; d_gene: -; v_gene: TRBV19; CDR3nt: TGTGCCAGTAGTACAACCCTGGACGGATTCTACGAGCAGTACTTC; CDR3aa: CASSTTLDGFYEQYF
len: 14; abundance: -; j_gene: TRBJ2-2; d_gene: -; v_gene: TRBV7-2; CDR3nt: TGTGCCAGCAGCTTAGCGCCAGGGACGGCCGAGCTGTTTTTT; CDR3aa: CASSLAPGTAELFF
len: 15; abundance: -; j_gene: TRBJ2-3; d_gene: -; v_gene: TRBV2; CDR3nt: TGTGCCAGCAGTGAAGTGGCGTTGAGCACAGATACGCAGTATTTT; CDR3aa: CASSEVALSTDTQYF
len: 14; abundance: -; j_gene: TRBJ2-7; d_gene: -; v_gene: TRBV7-2; CDR3nt: TGTGCCAGCAGCTTAGGGCCTAGTCTAAAAGAGCAGTACTTC; CDR3aa: CASSLGPSLKEQYF
len: 14; abundance: once; j_gene: TRBJ1-4; d_gene: -; v_gene: TRBV4-1; CDR3nt: TGCGCCAGCAGCCAAGATTTAGGGGTCGAAAAACTGTTTTTT; CDR3aa: CASSQDLGVEKLFF
len: 16; abundance: once; j_gene: TRBJ2-4; d_gene: TRBD1; v_gene: TRBV7-9; CDR3nt: TGTGCCAGCAGCGCGCGACCGGGACAGGGCAAAAACATTCAGTACTTC; CDR3aa: CASSARPGQGKNIQYF
len: 17; abundance: -; j_gene: TRBJ1-1; d_gene: -; v_gene: TRBV12-5; CDR3nt: TGTGCTAGTGGACAAAGCCCTGGAGGGGGGCCCCACACTGAAGCTTTCTTT; CDR3aa: CASGQSPGGGPHTEAFF
len: 12; abundance: -; j_gene: TRBJ2-7; d_gene: -; v_gene: TRBV7-8; CDR3nt: TGTGCCAGCAGCTTAGAAGGGGACGAGCAGTACTTC; CDR3aa: CASSLEGDEQYF
len: 13; abundance: -; j_gene: TRBJ2-7; d_gene: -; v_gene: TRBV19; CDR3nt: TGTGCCAGTAGTCTGAGTCCCATCTACGAGCAGTACTTC; CDR3aa: CASSLSPIYEQYF
len: 13; abundance: few; j_gene: TRBJ2-7; d_gene: -; v_gene: TRBV4-2; CDR3nt: TGTGCCAGCAGCCAAAGGCGAAAATACGAGCAGTACTTC; CDR3aa: CASSQRRKYEQYF
len: 13; abundance: -; j_gene: TRBJ2-5; d_gene: TRBD1; v_gene: TRBV5-4; CDR3nt: TGTGCCAGCAGCCGGGACAGGGAAGAGACCCAGTACTTC; CDR3aa: CASSRDREETQYF
len: 15; abundance: -; j_gene: TRBJ2-5; d_gene: TRBD2; v_gene: TRBV27; CDR3nt: TGTGCCAGCAGTTTAATTCTAGCGGGTTTAGAGACCCAGTACTTC; CDR3aa: CASSLILAGLETQYF
len: 15; abundance: -; j_gene: TRBJ2-1; d_gene: TRBD2; v_gene: TRBV27; CDR3nt: TGTGCCAGCTGCCTTAGCGGGGGGGCCTACGATGAGCAGTTCTTC; CDR3aa: CASCLSGGAYDEQFF
len: 12; abundance: -; j_gene: TRBJ2-7; d_gene: -; v_gene: TRBV27; CDR3nt: TGTGCCAGCAGTTTACGGTGGTGCGAGCAGTACTTC; CDR3aa: CASSLRWCEQYF
len: 16; abundance: -; j_gene: TRBJ1-2; d_gene: -; v_gene: TRBV6-5; CDR3nt: TGTGCCAGCAGTTACTCAGACTGGGCAGGCATCTATGGCTACACCTTC; CDR3aa: CASSYSDWAGIYGYTF
len: 13; abundance: -; j_gene: TRBJ2-7; d_gene: -; v_gene: TRBV11-3; CDR3nt: TGTGCCAGCAGCTTAGGGGGTTCCTACGAGCAGTACTTC; CDR3aa: CASSLGGSYEQYF
len: 15; abundance: -; j_gene: TRBJ2-7; d_gene: TRBD1; v_gene: TRBV11-2; CDR3nt: TGTGCCAGCAGCTCGGACAGGGGAAGTTCCTACGAGCAGTACTTC; CDR3aa: CASSSDRGSSYEQYF
len: 15; abundance: -; j_gene: TRBJ2-7; d_gene: TRBD2; v_gene: TRBV4-1; CDR3nt: TGCGCCAGCAGCCAGAAAGCGGGAGGTTCCTACGAGCAGTACTTC; CDR3aa: CASSQKAGGSYEQYF
len: 14; abundance: -; j_gene: TRBJ1-1; d_gene: TRBD1; v_gene: TRBV4-1; CDR3nt: TGCGCCAGCAGCCCCGGACAGGGGTGGACTGAAGCTTTCTTT; CDR3aa: CASSPGQGWTEAFF
len: 15; abundance: -; j_gene: TRBJ2-1; d_gene: -; v_gene: TRBV5-1; CDR3nt: TGCGCCAGCAGCTTATCACCAGGAACCTACAATGAGCAGTTCTTC; CDR3aa: CASSLSPGTYNEQFF
len: 15; abundance: -; j_gene: TRBJ2-5; d_gene: -; v_gene: TRBV18; CDR3nt: TGTGCCAGCTCACCACCGTCTGAACCCCCGGAGACCCAGTACTTC; CDR3aa: CASSPPSEPPETQYF